Listed below are T cell receptor beta chains from one sample, sequenced in a study of PD-1 blockade in mismatch repair-deficient tumors. Sequencing used immunoSEQ multiplex PCR; TCRdb keeps in-frame clones, though not all of them. The sample yields 35,000 to 40,000 clones, about four fifths seen once. The sequenced sample was peripheral blood, obtained 4 weeks after starting pembrolizumab. The receptors here all came from an adult with mismatch repair-deficient cancer. CDR3s include the opening cysteine and the closing phenylalanine or tryptophan. The D gene is left open where the match is weak. Not all rows give a size; the values are once, few, many and, for expanded clones, a class.

>NA|TRBV4-3|TRBD1|TRBJ2-1
TGCGCCAGCAGCCAACTAGGGACAGAAGATGAGCAGTTCTTC
CASSQLGTEDEQFF
>NA|TRBV7-9|NA|TRBJ1-2
TGTGCCAGCAGCTTAGGATCAGGCGGCTACACCTTC
CASSLGSGGYTF
>many|TRBV6-5|NA|TRBJ2-7
TGTGCCAGCAGTTACGCGGGGAGCGACTCCTACGAGCAGTACTTC
CASSYAGSDSYEQYF
>NA|TRBV7-9|NA|TRBJ1-2
TGTGCCAGCAGCTTCGATGGTGCGAGCCGCAGCTACACCTTC
CASSFDGASRSYTF
>NA|TRBV4-2|NA|TRBJ2-2
TGTGCCAGCAGCCAAGACTCTTGGGGGGAGCTGTTTTTT
CASSQDSWGELFF
>NA|TRBV28|TRBD1|TRBJ2-3
TGTGCCAGCAGTTTACCATCCGCGGACAGGGGGATATTCACTAGCACAGATACGCAGTATTTT
CASSLPSADRGIFTSTDTQYF
>NA|TRBV27|NA|TRBJ2-3
TGTGCCAGCAGTTCCCTTCCCGGGGCAGATACGCAGTATTTT
CASSSLPGADTQYF
>NA|TRBV4-2|TRBD2|TRBJ2-7
TGTGCCAGCAGCTGGGCTAGCGGGAGGGGCGAGCAGTACTTC
CASSWASGRGEQYF
>NA|TRBV10-3|NA|TRBJ1-3
TGTGCCACGGGGCCCGAGTACTCTGGAAACACCATATATTTT
CATGPEYSGNTIYF
>NA|TRBV28|NA|TRBJ2-3
TGTGCCAGCAGTGCAACTATAACTAGCACAGATACGCAGTATTTT
CASSATITSTDTQYF
>NA|TRBV29-1|NA|TRBJ1-4
TGCAGCGTTGCGACAACTGGGGTTGAAAAACTGTTTTTT
CSVATTGVEKLFF
>NA|TRBV19|TRBD1|TRBJ2-4
TGTGCCAGTAGTCTTAGGACAGGGATCTTCCTAGCCAAAAACATTCAGTACTTC
CASSLRTGIFLAKNIQYF
>NA|TRBV4-1|NA|TRBJ2-3
TGCGCCAGCAGCCACACCCACATGGTAGACACAGATACGCAGTATTTT
CASSHTHMVDTDTQYF
>NA|TRBV6-5|NA|TRBJ1-5
TGTGCCAGCAGTTGGCGGGGGAATCAGCCCCAGCATTTT
CASSWRGNQPQHF
>NA|TRBV13|NA|TRBJ1-4
TGTGCCAGCAGCGCCCAACAGGGTCCGAATGAAAAACTGTTTTTT
CASSAQQGPNEKLFF
>NA|TRBV13|TRBD1|TRBJ2-1
TGTGCCAGCAGCTCCCTGACAGGGGGAATCTACAATGAGCAGTTCTTC
CASSSLTGGIYNEQFF
>few|TRBV5-8|NA|TRBJ1-2
TGTGCCAGCAGCTTGTTCGGGAGGACAGTATATGGCTACACCTTC
CASSLFGRTVYGYTF